Sequencing of this T cell receptor (beta chain) was carried out in a study of OX40 agonist ivuxolimab in advanced cancers. The study's findings and limits: Relative to CD4+, CD8+ T cells held more expanded clones on average. Partly responding patients at 0.1-3.0 mg/kg showed some of the smallest clonal expansion. Clonal expansion from baseline to week 6 occurred in both CD4+ and CD8+ T cells.

Repertoires were generated with immunoSEQ multiplex PCR, while TCRdb's copy carries only in-frame clones and drops some. The table records tens of thousands of clones, approximately 81% of them present only once. The CDR3 covers 13 residues. The germline CDR1 and CDR2 sequences are LNHNV and YYDKDF (reference sequence). V was cut by 5 bases and J by 5 bases, with 9 bases left in between. As to this clone: Its cognate antigen is unknown.

This clonotype was obtained from an adult with an advanced solid tumor such as melanoma, head and neck, liver or kidney cancer. The chain has TRBV15 and TRBJ1-4, with a possible D match to TRBD1 (5 bases). This material consisted of CD4+ or CD8+ T cells sorted from blood, taken in a trial of the OX40 agonist ivuxolimab. Written as DNA, the CDR3 is TGTGCCACCAGCTCAAACAGGAATGAAAAACTGTTTTTT. Its protein is CATSSNRNEKLFF.